The table lists the clone carrying this T cell receptor beta chain with a few counts. Under the authors' procedure: Reference gene primer amplification gave nucleated cell count estimates. Only in-frame clones appear in the TCRdb table, and some are missing; sequencing was by immunoSEQ multiplex PCR. V and J calls plus clone size are reproduced from that table; the DNA served to infer D and trimming. This sample has some 270,000 clones, with roughly 86% found just once. This sample is drawn from a study of blood T cell repertoires in COVID-19. Study overall: From T cells, B-cell-depleted T cells, or PBMCs came the material, which was cDNA or gDNA.

The germline V and J ends were trimmed by 3 bases and 4 bases, with 9 bases remaining between them. In germline, CDR1 is LGHNA, CDR2 YSLEER. The CDR3 runs 13 residues. This clonotype was sampled from an older woman who had recovered from COVID-19. V and J are TRBV4-3 and TRBJ1-2, with D possibly TRBD1 on 6 matching bases. What was sequenced was peripheral blood. CDR3 DNA sequence: TGCGCCAGCAGCCACGGACAGAGCTATGGCTACACCTTC. It translates to CASSHGQSYGYTF.